One sample yielded the 23 T cell receptor beta chains listed below, sequenced in a study of shared clonotypes between healthy human individuals. CD45RO-negative, CCR7-selected cells formed the naive CD8 fraction, which excluded terminally differentiated effector memory CD45RA+ cells. Only in-frame clones appear in the TCRdb table, and some are missing; sequencing was by immunoSEQ multiplex PCR. The table includes about 680,000 clones, 92% detected once. The sequencing sample was made of naive CD8+ T cells sorted from blood. The receptors originated from a man aged 25-45 years in good health.

The V and J genes are TRBV7-8 and TRBJ2-1; the match to TRBD1 covers 7 bases. The germline gives CDR1 SGHVS, CDR2 FQNEAQ. CDR3 length: 18 amino acids. V lost 1 base, J lost 6 bases, and 15 bases stayed unmatched. The CDR3 loop is CASSLVRGARGSLNEQFF. CDR3 nucleotides: TGTGCCAGCAGCTTAGTAAGAGGCGCCAGGGGGTCACTCAATGAGCAGTTCTTC.

This chain connects TRBV7-9 to TRBJ2-7; 10 bases are a match to TRBD2. This CDR3 is built from 16 residues. V was clipped by 2 bases and J by 5 bases; unmatched bases: 9. CDR1 SEHNR and CDR2 FQNEAQ come from the germline V gene (reference sequence). The CDR3 DNA is TGTGCCAGCAGCTTACCGTTAGGACTAGCGGCCCACGAGCAGTACTTC. It codes for CASSLPLGLAAHEQYF.

V usage is TRBV4-3 and J usage is TRBJ2-1; D is undetermined. The CDR3 runs to 15 residues. Germline CDR1 reads LGHNA; CDR2 reads YSLEER. The V and J ends lost 3 bases and 0 bases respectively, with 9 bases between them. CDR3 in DNA: TGCGCCAGCAGCCAGGCGGTGGGCTCCTACAATGAGCAGTTCTTC. Protein product: CASSQAVGSYNEQFF.

V gene TRBV28 combines with J gene TRBJ1-1, with TRBD1 as a possible D gene (6 bases). The CDR3 runs 12 residues. The V end lost 5 bases, the J end lost 8 bases, and 12 bases lay between the germline ends. Germline CDR1 reads MDHEN; CDR2 reads SYDVKM. The CDR3 loop is CASSRGAPEAFF. CDR3 sequence (DNA): TGTGCCAGCAGTCGGGGGGCTCCGGAAGCTTTCTTT.

This clone has a handful of counts. The chain joins TRBV27 to TRBJ1-5; 7 bases line up with TRBD1. Germline CDR1 is MNHEY and CDR2 is SMNVEV (reference sequence). The junction had 8 bases not matched to a gene; V was cut back by 6 bases and J by 6 bases. There are 14 residues in the CDR3. The CDR3 nucleotides are TGTGCCAGCAGCTTCGACAGGGCCGGTCAGCCCCAGCATTTT. Protein product: CASSFDRAGQPQHF.

The chain employs TRBV7-9 and TRBJ1-1, with 7 bases that match TRBD1. This CDR3 spans 13 amino acids. Trimming took 5 bases from V and 3 from J; bases not matched to a gene: 3. The germline CDR1 and CDR2 sequences are SEHNR and FQNEAQ (reference sequence). CDR3 nucleotides: TGTGCCAGCAGCGCCGACAGGGACACTGAAGCTTTCTTT. It codes for CASSADRDTEAFF.

This chain connects TRBV28 to TRBJ1-1; D is undetermined. The V end lost 2 bases, the J end lost 0 bases, and 7 bases lay between the germline ends. Germline assignment: CDR1 MDHEN and CDR2 SYDVKM. This CDR3 is 14 amino acids long. The CDR3 DNA follows: TGTGCCAGCAGTTTAAACAGTCTGAACACTGAAGCTTTCTTT. Protein: CASSLNSLNTEAFF.

This chain connects TRBV11-2 to TRBJ1-1; no clear D gene. CDR1 is SGHAT and CDR2 is FQNNGV in the germline V gene. The CDR3 has 15 amino acids. The V end lost 0 bases, the J end lost 0 bases, and 8 bases lay between the germline ends. The CDR3 loop reads CASSLERAMNTEAFF. CDR3 DNA sequence: TGTGCCAGCAGCTTAGAGAGAGCCATGAACACTGAAGCTTTCTTT. Using reference TRBV11-2 and TRBJ1-1 for the parts outside the CDR3, the full variable domain is EAGVAQSPRYKIIEKRQSVAFWCNPISGHATLYWYQQILGQGPKLLIQFQNNGVVDDSQLPKDRFSAERLKGVDSTLKIQPAKLEDSAVYLCASSLERAMNTEAFFGQGTRLTVV.

This chain uses TRBV27 with TRBJ1-4; 7 bases align to TRBD1. With V trimmed by 5 bases and J by 6 bases, 6 bases remained unmatched. Germline values: CDR1 MNHEY, CDR2 SMNVEV (reference sequence). The CDR3 has 14 amino acids. For the CDR3, the DNA is TGTGCCAGCAGTCAACAGGGGTTTTATGAAAAACTGTTTTTT. This encodes CASSQQGFYEKLFF.

The V gene is TRBV12-5, the J gene TRBJ2-1; no firm D call. V lost 0 bases and J 1 base, leaving 4 bases between the germline ends. Germline V CDR1 and CDR2: LGHNT, FRNRAP. This CDR3 has 14 amino acids. DNA for the CDR3: TGTGCTAGTGGTTTGGTCCCTTCCTACAATGAGCAGTTCTTC. Its translation is CASGLVPSYNEQFF. The full variable domain, rest sourced from reference TRBV12-5 and TRBJ2-1, is DARVTQTPRHKVTEMGQEVTMRCQPILGHNTVFWYRQTMMQGLELLAYFRNRAPLDDSGMPKDRFSAEMPDATLATLKIQPSEPRDSAVYFCASGLVPSYNEQFFGPGTRLTVL.

The V and J genes are TRBV28 and TRBJ1-3, with D uncertain. CDR1 MDHEN and CDR2 SYDVKM come from the germline V gene. Trimming took 9 bases from V and 7 from J, leaving 25 bases between them. This CDR3 has 16 amino acids. In DNA, the CDR3 is TGTGCCAGTCGTGCTCTATCCGGGCGGTGGCGCAACACCATATATTTT. Its translation is CASRALSGRWRNTIYF.

This chain uses TRBV7-9 with TRBJ1-3, with D possibly being TRBD1 (5 bases). CDR1 SEHNR and CDR2 FQNEAQ come from the germline V gene (reference sequence). The V end was cut by 5 bases, the J end by 4 bases, with 18 bases between. CDR3 size: 16 residues. Here the CDR3 reads CASSLGVEGVGNTIYF. CDR3 DNA sequence: TGTGCCAGCAGCCTCGGAGTAGAAGGGGTCGGAAACACCATATATTTT.

This chain connects TRBV7-9 to TRBJ2-1; 7 bases agree with TRBD2. This CDR3 is 16 amino acids long. After removal of 5 bases from V and 4 bases from J, the junction contained 11 bases not matched to a gene. From germline, CDR1 is SEHNR and CDR2 FQNEAQ (reference sequence). CDR3 bases: TGTGCCAGCAGCGGATATTCTAGCGGAGCATACAATGAGCAGTTCTTC. This gives the protein CASSGYSSGAYNEQFF.

This clone appeared once. The rearrangement joins TRBV7-2 to TRBJ1-2; D gene unclear. V dropped 3 bases and J dropped 8 bases, with 19 bases sitting between them. CDR1 is SGHTA and CDR2 is FQGNSA in the germline V gene. The CDR3 runs to 15 residues. CDR3 sequence: CASSFTLRGEDGYTF. DNA for the CDR3: TGTGCCAGCAGCTTTACCTTGCGTGGGGAAGACGGCTACACCTTC. Full variable domain (missing parts from reference TRBV7-2 and TRBJ1-2): GAGVSQSPSNKVTEKGKDVELRCDPISGHTALYWYRQSLGQGLEFLIYFQGNSAPDKSGLPSDRFSAERTGGSVSTLTIQRTQQEDSAVYLCASSFTLRGEDGYTFGSGTRLTVV.

CDR3: CASSIRAIGYEQYF. The CDR3 region has the DNA TGTGCCAGCAGTATACGGGCCATAGGATACGAGCAGTACTTC. The chain combines TRBV6-5 with TRBJ2-7, with D hard to call. The ends were cut back, 5 bases at V and 4 bases at J, with 15 bases in the middle. The CDR3 extends over 14 amino acids. CDR1 and CDR2 (germline): MNHEY, SVGAGI.

The chain is built from TRBV7-9 and TRBJ2-7, with D maybe TRBD1 (5 bases). The CDR3 has 14 residues. CDR1 and CDR2 (germline): SEHNR, FQNEAQ (reference sequence). V shed 5 bases and J shed 2 bases, with 13 bases lying between them. The CDR3 nucleotides read TGTGCCAGCAGCAGAGACAGCTACCCCTACGAGCAGTACTTC. Translated: CASSRDSYPYEQYF.

The chain recombines TRBV15 with TRBJ1-1, with D unclear. The germline V gene has CDR1 LNHNV and CDR2 YYDKDF (reference sequence). Trimming took 4 bases from V and 10 from J, leaving 10 bases between them. CDR3 length equals 11 residues. In DNA form, the CDR3 reads TGTGCCACCAGCACAGGCCGATTAGCTTTCTTT. It codes for CATSTGRLAFF.

This chain links TRBV27 with TRBJ2-7; possible D gene TRBD2, 5 bases. V was pared by 3 bases and J by 3 bases, with 12 bases between. Germline loops: CDR1 MNHEY, CDR2 SMNVEV (reference sequence). The CDR3 runs to 14 residues. CDR3 in DNA: TGTGCCAGCAGTTTCGGAGGTTGGGACTACGAGCAGTACTTC. Translating it yields CASSFGGWDYEQYF.

This CDR3 reads CASSSYTEAFF. For the CDR3, the DNA is TGTGCCAGCAGCTCCTACACTGAAGCTTTCTTT. The gene calls are TRBV7-8 and TRBJ1-1; no clear D. This CDR3 comprises 11 residues. CDR1 and CDR2 (germline): SGHVS, FQNEAQ. V was pared by 4 bases and J by 3 bases, with 3 bases between.

This chain joins TRBV28 and TRBJ2-7, with D uncertain. Germline lookup yields CDR1 MDHEN and CDR2 SYDVKM. The ends were cut back, 3 bases at V and 1 base at J, with 10 bases in the middle. The CDR3 is made up of 14 amino acids. The CDR3 sequence is CASSFETPSYEQYF. Here the CDR3 DNA reads TGTGCCAGCAGTTTTGAGACGCCATCCTACGAGCAGTACTTC.

CDR3 protein: CASSTRVTGNQPQHF. As DNA, the CDR3 is TGTGCCAGCAGTACCAGGGTTACCGGCAATCAGCCCCAGCATTTT. The chain recombines TRBV5-5 with TRBJ1-5; a possible D gene is TRBD1 (5 bases). Germline values: CDR1 SGHKS, CDR2 YYEKEE (reference sequence). Trimming pared 5 bases from V and 2 bases from J, leaving 14 bases between. The CDR3 is 15 amino acids. Drawing the rest from reference TRBV5-5 and TRBJ1-5, the complete variable domain is DAGVTQSPTHLIKTRGQQVTLRCSPISGHKSVSWYQQVLGQGPQFIFQYYEKEERGRGNFPDRFSARQFPNYSSELNVNALLLGDSALYLCASSTRVTGNQPQHFGDGTRLSIL.

The chain combines TRBV10-1 with TRBJ1-1, with unresolved D. Germline V CDR1 and CDR2: WNHNN, SYGVQD (reference sequence). There are 17 residues in the CDR3. Between the trimmed V and J ends, which lost 0 bases and 2 bases, there was a span of 16 bases. CDR3 loop: CASSESPVAGSNTEAFF. CDR3 in DNA: TGCGCCAGCAGTGAGTCTCCGGTGGCCGGAAGTAACACTGAAGCTTTCTTT.

This clone was found once. This chain uses TRBV7-6 with TRBJ2-7; 11 bases fit TRBD1. The trim removed 4 bases at V and 6 bases at J, leaving 8 bases unmatched. The germline V gene has CDR1 SGHVS and CDR2 FNYEAQ. The CDR3 length is 15 residues. CDR3: CASSSNTGTGGEQYF. In DNA, the CDR3 is TGTGCCAGCAGCTCCAATACCGGGACAGGGGGCGAGCAGTACTTC.